This T cell receptor beta chain comes out of a study of regulatory T cells in long-lasting Graves disease. Study as a whole: A definition of persistent Graves' disease required over 5 years of antithyroid drugs plus positive TSH receptor antibodies.

This clonotype was observed at least ten times. Its antigen is not known. General study points: No thyroid tissue was studied; the work used peripheral blood only.

TCR beta libraries were built with iRepertoire HTBI primers and Arm-PCR of CDR3 regions. TCRdb processed the multiplex PCR reads anew with MiXCR; each CDR3 protein has one entry. This table has approximately 690,000 distinct CDR3 sequences, around 30% appearing once. Indicated time point: persistent/refractory GD, antithyroid drugs over 5 years with positive TRAb. RNA isolated from PBMCs was used to make the TCR library. The sequenced sample was peripheral blood mononuclear cells (PBMCs), obtained when the disease was refractory, from a patient treated with antithyroid drugs. The sequence came from a female donor with Graves disease.

CDR3: CAIAGDPSNYGYTF. DNA of the CDR3: TGTGCCATCGCGGGGGATCCCTCTAACTATGGCTACACCTTC. The rearrangement uses TRBV10-3 and TRBJ1-2; a possible D gene is TRBD1 (5 bases). Germline loops: CDR1 ENHRY, CDR2 SYGVKD. Trimming took 8 bases from V and 0 from J, leaving 13 bases between them. The CDR3 spans 14 residues.